The rows below give T cell receptor beta chains drawn from one sample of a study of T cell responses to AZD1222 COVID-19 vaccine. Using immunoSEQ multiplex PCR, the repertoire was profiled, and TCRdb retains in-frame clones only, with some absent. The sample records approximately 180,000 clones, around 88% being singletons. The specimen comprised peripheral blood, sampled on day 0 of AZD1222 vaccination. These receptor sequences come from an adult in good health. Each CDR3 is given with its conserved first and last residue. Fields, in order: CDR3 DNA, CDR3 protein, V gene, clone size, D gene, J gene. The D gene is left open where the match is weak. Only part of the rows carry a size: once, few, many, or a class if the clone is expanded.

cdr3_nt: TGTGCCAGTAGTAAACGGACCGGGAACACTGAAGCTTTCTTT
cdr3_aa: CASSKRTGNTEAFF
v_call: TRBV19
clone_size: .
d_call: .
j_call: TRBJ1-1

cdr3_nt: TGTGCCAGCAGTGTAAGGGCCACAGATACGCAGTATTTT
cdr3_aa: CASSVRATDTQYF
v_call: TRBV2
clone_size: once
d_call: .
j_call: TRBJ2-3

cdr3_nt: TGTGCCTGGAAACATACTACCGGGGTCTCTGGAAACACCATATATTTT
cdr3_aa: CAWKHTTGVSGNTIYF
v_call: TRBV30
clone_size: .
d_call: .
j_call: TRBJ1-3

cdr3_nt: TGCGCCAGCAGCTTGCGCATCGGGACAGCAACCTACGAGCAGTACTTC
cdr3_aa: CASSLRIGTATYEQYF
v_call: TRBV5-1
clone_size: .
d_call: TRBD1
j_call: TRBJ2-7

cdr3_nt: TGTGCCAGCAGCTTAGCGCGTTCTGAGTCTGGCTACACCTTC
cdr3_aa: CASSLARSESGYTF
v_call: TRBV7-9
clone_size: .
d_call: .
j_call: TRBJ1-2

cdr3_nt: TGCAGTGCTAGTTTAGGGACAGGATATGGCTACACCTTC
cdr3_aa: CSASLGTGYGYTF
v_call: TRBV20-1
clone_size: .
d_call: TRBD1
j_call: TRBJ1-2

cdr3_nt: TGTGCCAGCAGCTTGGAAAGGGCGGCTACCTACGAGCAGTACTTC
cdr3_aa: CASSLERAATYEQYF
v_call: TRBV5-8
clone_size: .
d_call: .
j_call: TRBJ2-7

cdr3_nt: TGTGCCAGCAGCGTTACAGGGTGGGGTTCACCCCTCCACTTT
cdr3_aa: CASSVTGWGSPLHF
v_call: TRBV9
clone_size: .
d_call: .
j_call: TRBJ1-6

cdr3_nt: TGTGCCAGCTCACGGGAGCGGGGGGATCCGAACACTGAAGCTTTCTTT
cdr3_aa: CASSRERGDPNTEAFF
v_call: TRBV18
clone_size: .
d_call: .
j_call: TRBJ1-1

cdr3_nt: TGTGCCAGCCGCTACGGAAACACCATATATTTT
cdr3_aa: CASRYGNTIYF
v_call: TRBV3-1/TRBV3-2
clone_size: .
d_call: .
j_call: TRBJ1-3

cdr3_nt: TGTGCCAGCAGCTTAGCCGCCCCGAATCAGCCCCAGCATTTT
cdr3_aa: CASSLAAPNQPQHF
v_call: TRBV7-2
clone_size: .
d_call: .
j_call: TRBJ1-5

cdr3_nt: TGTGCCAGTTGCCGGGACAGGGGGTATCAGCCCCAGCATTTT
cdr3_aa: CASCRDRGYQPQHF
v_call: TRBV6-5
clone_size: .
d_call: TRBD1
j_call: TRBJ1-5

cdr3_nt: TGTGCCAGCAGCACCGGCGGGCAGAAGAACACCGGGGAGCTGTTTTTT
cdr3_aa: CASSTGGQKNTGELFF
v_call: TRBV11-3
clone_size: .
d_call: .
j_call: TRBJ2-2

cdr3_nt: TGTGCCAGCAGCTTAGTCTATAATTCACCCCTCCACTTT
cdr3_aa: CASSLVYNSPLHF
v_call: TRBV11-2
clone_size: .
d_call: .
j_call: TRBJ1-6

cdr3_nt: TGTGCCAGCAGCCCTCGTAACCGAGCGTCGGCCCAGCATTTT
cdr3_aa: CASSPRNRASAQHF
v_call: TRBV5-6
clone_size: .
d_call: .
j_call: TRBJ1-5

cdr3_nt: TGTGCCAGCAGTTATAACCCTTCGTCCCAAATCCACTTT
cdr3_aa: CASSYNPSSQIHF
v_call: TRBV6-5
clone_size: .
d_call: .
j_call: TRBJ1-6

cdr3_nt: TGTGCCAGCAGCTTAGTAGCGGGGGGACCCCAGGTGGATGAGCAGTTCTTC
cdr3_aa: CASSLVAGGPQVDEQFF
v_call: TRBV7-9
clone_size: .
d_call: TRBD2
j_call: TRBJ2-1

cdr3_nt: TGTGCCAGCAGTCGGGACAGCCATTCACCCCTCCACTTT
cdr3_aa: CASSRDSHSPLHF
v_call: TRBV6-2/TRBV6-3
clone_size: .
d_call: TRBD1
j_call: TRBJ1-6

cdr3_nt: TGTGCCAGCAGCTACCAGAGCCCAGGGGACTATGGCTACACCTTC
cdr3_aa: CASSYQSPGDYGYTF
v_call: TRBV6-5
clone_size: .
d_call: .
j_call: TRBJ1-2

cdr3_nt: TGTGCCAGCAGCCCCGGACAGAACCCAAATTCACCCCTCCACTTT
cdr3_aa: CASSPGQNPNSPLHF
v_call: TRBV14
clone_size: .
d_call: .
j_call: TRBJ1-6

cdr3_nt: TGTGCCAGCAGTTATGGGCTAGGGTCACTCGGGGAGCTGTTTTTT
cdr3_aa: CASSYGLGSLGELFF
v_call: TRBV6-6
clone_size: .
d_call: .
j_call: TRBJ2-2

cdr3_nt: TGTGCCAGCAGCCAAGAAATAGGTCTTGCTAACTATGGCTACACCTTC
cdr3_aa: CASSQEIGLANYGYTF
v_call: TRBV4-2
clone_size: few
d_call: .
j_call: TRBJ1-2

cdr3_nt: TGTGCCTGGAGTGTACGTGGACATCAGCCCCAGCATTTT
cdr3_aa: CAWSVRGHQPQHF
v_call: TRBV30
clone_size: few
d_call: .
j_call: TRBJ1-5

cdr3_nt: TGTGCCAGCAGGAGAGAGGAGGGGGTCGACTATGGCTACACCTTC
cdr3_aa: CASRREEGVDYGYTF
v_call: TRBV2
clone_size: .
d_call: .
j_call: TRBJ1-2

cdr3_nt: TGTGCCAGCAGTGCAGGTGCGGAAGGGGATTATAATTCACCCCTCCACTTT
cdr3_aa: CASSAGAEGDYNSPLHF
v_call: TRBV6-1
clone_size: .
d_call: .
j_call: TRBJ1-6

cdr3_nt: TGTGCCAGCAGCTTGGGGGCCGGGACGTGGGACACTGAAGCTTTCTTT
cdr3_aa: CASSLGAGTWDTEAFF
v_call: TRBV5-6
clone_size: .
d_call: .
j_call: TRBJ1-1

cdr3_nt: TGTGCCACCAGCAGAGCGTCCCTAAATGAAAAACTGTTTTTT
cdr3_aa: CATSRASLNEKLFF
v_call: TRBV15
clone_size: .
d_call: .
j_call: TRBJ1-4

cdr3_nt: TGTGCCAGCAGCTTAGCGGGGGGAAACACAGATACGCAGTATTTT
cdr3_aa: CASSLAGGNTDTQYF
v_call: TRBV7-9
clone_size: few
d_call: .
j_call: TRBJ2-3

cdr3_nt: TGTGCCAGCAGCGTAGCAGACGCAGGGGAGCTGTTTTTT
cdr3_aa: CASSVADAGELFF
v_call: TRBV9
clone_size: .
d_call: .
j_call: TRBJ2-2

cdr3_nt: TGTGCCAGCAGCTTAGCGGGACAGGGGGCCGCGTACTTC
cdr3_aa: CASSLAGQGAAYF
v_call: TRBV7-9
clone_size: .
d_call: TRBD1
j_call: TRBJ2-7

cdr3_nt: TGTGCCAGCAGGCCGATAAGCCAGGTAGCAGATACGCAGTATTTT
cdr3_aa: CASRPISQVADTQYF
v_call: TRBV7-9
clone_size: .
d_call: .
j_call: TRBJ2-3

cdr3_nt: TGTGCCAGCAGTGCCCCCGGGACAGGGTATGAGGCTAACTATGGCTACACCTTC
cdr3_aa: CASSAPGTGYEANYGYTF
v_call: TRBV5-5
clone_size: .
d_call: TRBD1
j_call: TRBJ1-2

cdr3_nt: TGTGCCAGCAGCGTGGGGTTTCGATCGACCGGGGAGCTGTTTTTT
cdr3_aa: CASSVGFRSTGELFF
v_call: TRBV9
clone_size: .
d_call: .
j_call: TRBJ2-2

cdr3_nt: TGTGCCAGCAGTATCGACTGGAACACCATATATTTT
cdr3_aa: CASSIDWNTIYF
v_call: TRBV2
clone_size: .
d_call: .
j_call: TRBJ1-3

cdr3_nt: TGTGCCACCACAGGTTCTAACTATGGCTACACCTTC
cdr3_aa: CATTGSNYGYTF
v_call: TRBV7-9
clone_size: few
d_call: .
j_call: TRBJ1-2

cdr3_nt: TGTGCCTGGAGTTTAGGCCTCCAACCTTTAAATTCACCCCTCCACTTT
cdr3_aa: CAWSLGLQPLNSPLHF
v_call: TRBV30
clone_size: .
d_call: .
j_call: TRBJ1-6

cdr3_nt: TGTGCCAGCAGCTTAGGCCGGAATCGGACAGCCTACAATGAGCAGTTCTTC
cdr3_aa: CASSLGRNRTAYNEQFF
v_call: TRBV7-2
clone_size: .
d_call: .
j_call: TRBJ2-1

cdr3_nt: TGCGCCAGCAGCCCTATAACGGGACCGTTGCATCTTCGGTACTTC
cdr3_aa: CASSPITGPLHLRYF
v_call: TRBV4-1
clone_size: .
d_call: .
j_call: TRBJ2-7

cdr3_nt: TGTGCCAGCAGCCCGGAGGGGTGGTATGGCTATACCTTC
cdr3_aa: CASSPEGWYGYTF
v_call: TRBV5-6
clone_size: .
d_call: .
j_call: TRBJ1-2

cdr3_nt: TGTGCCAGCAGCTCACCGGGACAGATCTACGAGCAGTACTTC
cdr3_aa: CASSSPGQIYEQYF
v_call: TRBV7-2
clone_size: .
d_call: TRBD1
j_call: TRBJ2-7

cdr3_nt: TGTGCCAGCAGCCAAGAAGCCCCAAGGGGGTTACCACCCACAGATACGCAGTATTTT
cdr3_aa: CASSQEAPRGLPPTDTQYF
v_call: TRBV4-2
clone_size: .
d_call: .
j_call: TRBJ2-3

cdr3_nt: TGTGCCAGCAGCTCAACTAGATCTCCCTACGAGCAGTACTTC
cdr3_aa: CASSSTRSPYEQYF
v_call: TRBV11-2
clone_size: .
d_call: .
j_call: TRBJ2-7

cdr3_nt: TGTGCCAGCAGCCCGGAGGGTAGCTCTGGAAACACCATATATTTT
cdr3_aa: CASSPEGSSGNTIYF
v_call: TRBV9
clone_size: .
d_call: .
j_call: TRBJ1-3

cdr3_nt: TGTGCCAGTAACGCCGTTGCCCCACAAGAGACCCAGTACTTC
cdr3_aa: CASNAVAPQETQYF
v_call: TRBV6-5
clone_size: .
d_call: .
j_call: TRBJ2-5

cdr3_nt: TGTGCCAGCAGCCGATCCTTTTCGACCGAGTCTCCTCCGTTTAATGAAAAACTGTTTTTT
cdr3_aa: CASSRSFSTESPPFNEKLFF
v_call: TRBV3-1/TRBV3-2
clone_size: .
d_call: .
j_call: TRBJ1-4

cdr3_nt: TGTGCCAGCAGGGATGACTCAGGGGGTAATGGCTACACCTTC
cdr3_aa: CASRDDSGGNGYTF
v_call: TRBV25-1
clone_size: few
d_call: TRBD1
j_call: TRBJ1-2

cdr3_nt: TGTGCCAGCAGGGGGGGCCTCTCTGGAAACACCATATATTTT
cdr3_aa: CASRGGLSGNTIYF
v_call: TRBV27
clone_size: .
d_call: .
j_call: TRBJ1-3

cdr3_nt: TGTGCCAGCAGCCAAACTAGCGAGCAGTACTTC
cdr3_aa: CASSQTSEQYF
v_call: TRBV3-1/TRBV3-2
clone_size: .
d_call: .
j_call: TRBJ2-7

cdr3_nt: TGTGCCAGCTCACCGCCCGGGACAGGGGACTACAATGAGCAGTTCTTC
cdr3_aa: CASSPPGTGDYNEQFF
v_call: TRBV18
clone_size: .
d_call: TRBD1
j_call: TRBJ2-1

cdr3_nt: TGCGCCAGCGCCCCCCAGGGGTTAAGCGGGGGCCCCCCCTTCTTC
cdr3_aa: CASAPQGLSGGPPFF
v_call: TRBV5-1
clone_size: few
d_call: TRBD2
j_call: TRBJ2-1

cdr3_nt: TGTGCCACCAGTGATAGGGGACTAGCGGGGGGCACAGATACGCAGTATTTT
cdr3_aa: CATSDRGLAGGTDTQYF
v_call: TRBV24-1
clone_size: .
d_call: TRBD2
j_call: TRBJ2-3

cdr3_nt: TGTGCCAGCAGCGTAGCCACCGGGGGGGCCTTGTACGAGCAGTACTTC
cdr3_aa: CASSVATGGALYEQYF
v_call: TRBV9
clone_size: .
d_call: TRBD2
j_call: TRBJ2-7

cdr3_nt: TGTGCCACCAGCAGAGATTGGACTAGCGGGGGCTCGGCCAAAAACATTCAGTACTTC
cdr3_aa: CATSRDWTSGGSAKNIQYF
v_call: TRBV15
clone_size: .
d_call: TRBD2
j_call: TRBJ2-4

cdr3_nt: TGTGCCAGCGGACGGATGAACACTGAAGCTTTCTTT
cdr3_aa: CASGRMNTEAFF
v_call: TRBV6-5
clone_size: .
d_call: .
j_call: TRBJ1-1

cdr3_nt: TGTGCCGTCCACAGCGACATGGGCTATGGCTACACCTTC
cdr3_aa: CAVHSDMGYGYTF
v_call: TRBV10-3
clone_size: .
d_call: .
j_call: TRBJ1-2

cdr3_nt: TGTGCCAGCAGTAGAATCCGAGGAAACACCATATATTTT
cdr3_aa: CASSRIRGNTIYF
v_call: TRBV12-3/TRBV12-4
clone_size: .
d_call: .
j_call: TRBJ1-3